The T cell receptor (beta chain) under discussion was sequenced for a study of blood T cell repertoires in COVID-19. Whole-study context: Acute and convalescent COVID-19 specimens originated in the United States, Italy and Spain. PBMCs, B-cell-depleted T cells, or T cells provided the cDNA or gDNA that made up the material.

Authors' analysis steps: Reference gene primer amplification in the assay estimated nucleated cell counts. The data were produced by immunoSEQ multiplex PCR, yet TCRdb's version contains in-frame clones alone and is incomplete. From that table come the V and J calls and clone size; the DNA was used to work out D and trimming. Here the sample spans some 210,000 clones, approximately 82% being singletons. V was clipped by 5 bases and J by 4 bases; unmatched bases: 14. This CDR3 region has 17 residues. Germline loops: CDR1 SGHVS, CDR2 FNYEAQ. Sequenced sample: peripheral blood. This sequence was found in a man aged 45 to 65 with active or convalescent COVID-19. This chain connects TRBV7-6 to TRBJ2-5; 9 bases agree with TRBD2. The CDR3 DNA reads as TGTGCCAGCAGCCTACGCCAGGGGCTAGCGGGGACAGAGACCCAGTACTTC. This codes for CASSLRQGLAGTETQYF.